A single sample gave rise to the 30 T cell receptor beta chains below, sequenced in a study of shared clonotypes between healthy human individuals. Generated by immunoSEQ multiplex PCR, the TCRdb table keeps only in-frame clones and is missing some. The sample lists around 2.5 million clones; roughly 93% were seen once. The material sequenced was naive CD4+ T cells from PBMCs. Subset reported: CD45RA+ positively selected. The receptors come from a man between 18 and 35 years old in good health. Some clones in this sample may be carry-over from other donors' samples.

This rearrangement joins TRBV6-5 to TRBJ2-2; TRBD1 or TRBD2 may be the D gene (6 bases each). The CDR3 extends over 15 amino acids. Germline CDR1 is MNHEY and CDR2 is SVGAGI. Trimming pared 2 bases from V and 0 bases from J, leaving 7 bases between. CDR3 region: CASSYRGANTGELFF. The CDR3 coding sequence is TGTGCCAGCAGTTACAGGGGGGCGAACACCGGGGAGCTGTTTTTT.

V is TRBV4-1 and J is TRBJ1-1; D uncertain. V gave up 0 bases and J gave up 1 base, with 9 bases separating them. CDR1 MGHRA and CDR2 YSYEKL come from the germline V gene. There are 15 residues in the CDR3. The chain's CDR3 is CASSQDRPENTEAFF. The CDR3 nucleotides read TGCGCCAGCAGCCAAGATCGCCCAGAGAACACTGAAGCTTTCTTT.

This rearrangement joins TRBV25-1 to TRBJ2-5; TRBD2 agrees at 9 bases. The DNA matches TRBJ2-7 better at its end, which makes the J call doubtful. This CDR3 comprises 15 residues. Germline-derived CDR1 and CDR2 are MGHDK and SYGVNS. The CDR3 protein is CASSETSGPSYEQYF. For the CDR3, the DNA is TGTGCCAGCAGTGAGACTAGCGGCCCCTCCTACGAGCAGTACTTC.

The rearrangement uses TRBV7-8 and TRBJ2-2; 10 bases agree with TRBD2. Looked up from germline, CDR1 is SGHVS and CDR2 is FQNEAQ. Unmatched junction bases numbered 12, after V lost 1 base and J lost 4 bases. CDR3 length: 19 residues. The DNA for the CDR3 is TGTGCCAGCAGCTTAGTTGGCTCTAGCGGGAGTTCGGGCACCGGGGAGCTGTTTTTT. It encodes CASSLVGSSGSSGTGELFF.

The chain recombines TRBV6-1 with TRBJ2-3, with TRBD2 matching 7 bases. Trimming removed 6 bases from V and 5 bases from J; junction bases left unmatched: 8. Germline CDR1 is MNHNS and CDR2 is SASEGT. The CDR3 is 14 residues long. For the CDR3, the DNA is TGTGCCAGCAGGTGGGCGGGAGAGGGAGATACGCAGTATTTT. This encodes CASRWAGEGDTQYF.

The rearrangement links TRBV30 to TRBJ2-7, with D unclear. Trimming took 0 bases from V and 6 from J, leaving 9 bases between them. This CDR3 has 12 residues. Germline V lookup: CDR1 GTSNPN, CDR2 SVGIG (reference sequence). In DNA, the CDR3 is TGTGCCTGGAGTGTACTTAGGTTCGAGCAGTACTTC. Amino acids: CAWSVLRFEQYF.

As to this clone: Sequence at one end of the junction differs from germline and may be a read error. V usage is TRBV7-8 and J usage is TRBJ2-7; D may correspond to TRBD1 or TRBD2 (7 bases each). This CDR3 comprises 13 residues. Germline V lookup: CDR1 SGHVS, CDR2 FQNEAQ. The CDR3 DNA reads as TGTGCCAGCAGCCCCATGAAAAAGACAGGGAGGGACTTC. This codes for CASSPMKKTGRDF.

This chain links TRBV11-2 with TRBJ2-7, with 11 bases matching TRBD2. V trimming: 4 bases; J trimming: 0 bases; junction bases outside the gene matches: 8. Per germline, CDR1 SGHAT and CDR2 FQNNGV. The CDR3 consists of 17 residues. CDR3 region: CASSSRTSGFSSYEQYF. The CDR3 nucleotides read TGTGCCAGCAGCTCTCGGACTAGCGGGTTTAGCTCCTACGAGCAGTACTTC.

About this clone: Lacking the conserved final phenylalanine or tryptophan, this CDR3 likely reflects a read error. Because the CDR3's place on the DNA is in doubt, the DNA is left out and the CDR3 is given as listed by TCRdb. V and J are TRBV6-5 and TRBJ1-3. The germline gives CDR1 MNHEY, CDR2 SVGAGI. The CDR3 length is 8 residues, termini included. CDR3 protein: CASGGLMS.

CDR3 in DNA: TGTGCCAGCAGCCAAGGGGGGAGGAGTGTCTATGGCTACACCTTC. This encodes CASSQGGRSVYGYTF. J is TRBJ1-2 and V is TRBV9; D perhaps matches TRBD1 (6 bases). This CDR3 contains 15 residues. The V end lost 4 bases, the J end lost 4 bases, and 17 bases lay between the germline ends. Germline V gene data show CDR1 as SGDLS and CDR2 as YYNGEE.

J is TRBJ1-2 and V is TRBV6-1, with TRBD1 as a possible D gene (6 bases). This CDR3 region has 13 residues. Trimming removed 4 bases from V and 4 bases from J, with 10 bases in between. Germline V gene data show CDR1 as MNHNS and CDR2 as SASEGT. DNA of the CDR3: TGTGCCAGCAGTGGGGGGCGGTCCTATGGCTACACCTTC. As protein: CASSGGRSYGYTF.

CDR3 in DNA: TGTGCCAGTAGTATCGGGCGGGGCAGGATGGATGGCTACACCTTC. Translating gives CASSIGRGRMDGYTF. V usage is TRBV19 and J usage is TRBJ1-2; a weak D match, TRBD1 (5 bases). Between the trimmed V and J ends, which lost 3 bases and 6 bases, there was a span of 17 bases. The V gene's germline CDR1 is LNHDA and CDR2 SQIVND (reference sequence). CDR3 size: 15 residues.

CDR3 coding DNA: TGTGCCAGCAGAGATCCAGCTAACTATGGCTACACCTTC. Translating gives CASRDPANYGYTF. V and J are TRBV6-5 and TRBJ1-2, with D hard to call. The CDR3 totals 13 residues. Germline-derived CDR1 and CDR2 are MNHEY and SVGAGI. V lost 6 bases to trimming and J lost 0 bases, with 8 bases between them.

The rearrangement links TRBV6-1 to TRBJ1-5; no clear D gene. CDR1 and CDR2 (germline): MNHNS, SASEGT. Trimming stripped 4 bases from V and 7 bases from J, with 20 bases between. CDR3 length: 16 amino acids. CDR3 DNA sequence: TGTGCCAGCAGTGGAGAGTCGGGCCAGATGGGGCAGCCCCAGCATTTT. Protein product: CASSGESGQMGQPQHF.

The chain recombines TRBV2 with TRBJ2-4; 7 bases map to TRBD2. The germline V gene has CDR1 SNHLY and CDR2 FYNNEI. With V trimmed by 4 bases and J by 7 bases, 10 bases remained unmatched. The CDR3 extends over 15 amino acids. The CDR3 loop is CASSVLRLAGNIQYF. The CDR3 coding sequence is TGTGCCAGCAGTGTATTGCGACTAGCAGGGAACATTCAGTACTTC.

As to this clone: Germline and junction disagree at one end, which may indicate a read error. V is TRBV28 and J is TRBJ2-1; 11 bases fit TRBD2. The CDR3 length is 15 residues. Germline V gene lookup returns CDR1 MDHEN and CDR2 SYDVKM. CDR3 coding DNA: TGTGCCAGCACTTTAGCGGGAGGGGGCCCTTATGAGCAGTTCTTC. It encodes CASTLAGGGPYEQFF.

Note on this clone: Other DNA sequences from this sample encode an identical CDR3 as well. The CDR3 sequence is CASSPGVNQPQHF. The CDR3, as DNA: TGTGCCAGCTCACCAGGCGTAAATCAGCCCCAGCATTTT. This sequence joins TRBV18 and TRBJ1-5; no definite D call. Germline V gene sequence: CDR1 KGHSH, CDR2 LQKENI. V was shortened by 2 bases and J by 4 bases, with 6 bases between the two germline ends. The CDR3 sequence is 13 residues long.

The V call is TRBV5-5, the J call TRBJ2-7; 8 bases fit TRBD1. Germline CDR1 reads SGHKS; CDR2 reads YYEKEE (reference sequence). The CDR3 length is 18 residues. V dropped 1 base and J dropped 0; count of bases not matched to a gene: 12. The CDR3 DNA sequence: TGTGCCAGCAGCTTGTCCCCGACAGGGGCCCCACTCTCCTACGAGCAGTACTTC. This encodes CASSLSPTGAPLSYEQYF.

The chain couples TRBV28 to TRBJ2-2, with a weak D call TRBD1 (6 bases). The CDR3 covers 13 residues. Germline V gene data show CDR1 as MDHEN and CDR2 as SYDVKM. Trimming stripped 7 bases from V and 5 bases from J, with 11 bases between. CDR3: CASNVRGTGELFF. In DNA, the CDR3 is TGTGCCAGCAACGTCAGGGGAACCGGGGAGCTGTTTTTT.

The chain combines TRBV7-3 with TRBJ2-5, with D perhaps assigned TRBD1 or TRBD2 (5 bases each). The CDR3 loop spans 15 amino acids. V was clipped by 4 bases and J by 2 bases, with 14 bases between them. CDR1 and CDR2 from the germline V gene are SGHTA and FQGTGA. This CDR3 is CASSSRGQVQETQYF. In DNA, the CDR3 is TGTGCCAGCAGCTCCCGGGGCCAAGTACAAGAGACCCAGTACTTC.

V gene TRBV4-1 combines with J gene TRBJ2-3; D is undetermined. From germline, CDR1 is MGHRA and CDR2 YSYEKL. The V and J ends lost 0 bases and 4 bases respectively, with 5 bases between them. The CDR3 runs to 13 residues. The CDR3 sequence: CASSQDIADTQYF. In DNA, the CDR3 is TGCGCCAGCAGCCAAGATATAGCAGATACGCAGTATTTT.

The V and J genes are TRBV7-9 and TRBJ1-3, with 11 bases fitting TRBD1. The J segment lost 3 bases and the V segment lost 8 bases, leaving 9 bases of the junction unmatched. Germline V gives CDR1 SEHNR, CDR2 FQNEAQ (reference sequence). The CDR3 spans 16 residues. Here the CDR3 reads CASSMGQGVDGNTIYF. The CDR3 coding sequence is TGTGCCAGCTCCATGGGACAGGGGGTCGATGGAAACACCATATATTTT.

The genes are TRBV28 and TRBJ1-5; D might be TRBD1 (5 bases). The CDR3 consists of 14 residues. Deletions cut 7 bases from V and 4 bases from J, with 14 bases between. CDR1 is MDHEN and CDR2 is SYDVKM in the germline V gene. DNA of the CDR3: TGTGCCAGCACCGAAGGACAAAGAAATCAGCCCCAGCATTTT. Its protein product is CASTEGQRNQPQHF. The entire variable domain, with the rest obtained from reference TRBV28 and TRBJ1-5, is as follows: DVKVTQSSRYLVKRTGEKVFLECVQDMDHENMFWYRQDPGLGLRLIYFSYDVKMKEKGDIPEGYSVSREKKERFSLILESASTNQTSMYLCASTEGQRNQPQHFGDGTRLSIL.

This chain connects TRBV7-9 to TRBJ2-5; 10 nucleotides agree with TRBD2. Gene TRBJ2-7 matches the end of the DNA better, so the J call may be wrong. Per germline, CDR1 SEHNR and CDR2 FQNEAQ (reference sequence). The CDR3 runs 19 residues. CDR3 loop: CASSPVAGGGMLGWHEQYF. The CDR3 DNA reads TGTGCCAGCAGTCCCGTAGCGGGAGGAGGGATGTTAGGGTGGCACGAGCAGTACTTC.

The chain employs TRBV5-8 and TRBJ1-1; the match to TRBD1 covers 10 bases. The V and J ends lost 6 bases and 5 bases, in that order; junction bases with no gene match: 16. CDR3 length: 17 amino acids. CDR1 is SGHTS, CDR2 YDEGEE, per germline. CDR3 sequence reads: CASTSTGTGVFGTEAFF. CDR3 nucleotide sequence: TGTGCCAGCACCTCTACCGGGACAGGGGTTTTCGGGACTGAAGCTTTCTTT.

The chain employs TRBV5-4 and TRBJ2-5; D possibly corresponds to TRBD1 (5 bases). Germline CDR1 and CDR2: SGHNT and YYREEE (reference sequence). The V end lost 3 bases, the J end lost 3 bases, and 9 bases lay between the germline ends. This CDR3 has 13 amino acids. CDR3 DNA sequence: TGTGCCAGCAGCTCCAACAGGAAAGAGACCCAGTACTTC. This gives the protein CASSSNRKETQYF. Filled out from reference TRBV5-4 and TRBJ2-5, the complete variable domain reads ETGVTQSPTHLIKTRGQQVTLRCSSQSGHNTVSWYQQALGQGPQFIFQYYREEENGRGNFPPRFSGLQFPNYSSELNVNALELDDSALYLCASSSNRKETQYFGPGTRLLVL.

The chain joins TRBV14 to TRBJ2-7; TRBD2 aligns across 7 bases. This CDR3 comprises 16 residues. Germline CDR1 reads SGHDN; CDR2 reads FVKESK. The V and J ends lost 1 base and 4 bases, in that order; junction bases with no gene match: 10. CDR3 amino acids: CASSQGVGGSLYEQYF. The CDR3 bases are TGTGCCAGCAGCCAAGGGGTTGGCGGGAGTTTATACGAGCAGTACTTC.

The chain is built from TRBV7-3 and TRBJ2-1; no firm D call. Trimming removed 6 bases from V and 5 bases from J, with 11 bases in between. This CDR3 region has 13 residues. The V gene's germline CDR1 is SGHTA and CDR2 FQGTGA. CDR3 bases: TGTGCCAGCAGTAACAGCCCAAACAATGAGCAGTTCTTC. Translated: CASSNSPNNEQFF.

The gene calls are TRBV11-2 and TRBJ1-4; TRBD1 matches 9 bases. This CDR3 is 15 amino acids long. Losses at the gene ends were 5 bases for V and 6 bases for J; bases not matched to a gene: 7. The V gene's germline CDR1 is SGHAT and CDR2 FQNNGV. CDR3: CASSLSTGGHEKLFF. As DNA, the CDR3 is TGTGCCAGCAGCCTCTCGACAGGGGGTCATGAAAAACTGTTTTTT. Full variable domain (outside the CDR3, taken from reference TRBV11-2 and TRBJ1-4): EAGVAQSPRYKIIEKRQSVAFWCNPISGHATLYWYQQILGQGPKLLIQFQNNGVVDDSQLPKDRFSAERLKGVDSTLKIQPAKLEDSAVYLCASSLSTGGHEKLFFGSGTQLSVL.

This clone has just one count. The chain has TRBV7-6 and TRBJ2-1, with TRBD2 matching 13 bases. Losses at the gene ends were 2 bases for V and 4 bases for J; bases not matched to a gene: 8. The CDR3 contains 18 residues. Germline V gene lookup returns CDR1 SGHVS and CDR2 FNYEAQ. The CDR3 nucleotides read TGTGCCAGCAGCTTACCACGGACTAGCGGGAGCCCTTACAATGAGCAGTTCTTC. Translated: CASSLPRTSGSPYNEQFF.